A selection of T cell receptor beta chains follows, all from one sample in a study of blood T cell repertoires in COVID-19. Method: immunoSEQ multiplex PCR; TCRdb's copy keeps in-frame clones and lacks some. Of more than 150,000 clones listed, nearly 90% are singletons. Sequenced: peripheral blood. Every receptor here comes from a middle-aged man with acute or convalescent COVID-19. The CDR3 runs from the conserved cysteine through the conserved F or W. Fields, in order: V gene, CDR3 protein.

V: TRBV7-9; CDR3: CASSFYEGTEAFF
V: TRBV27; CDR3: CASSLTGAGANVLTF
V: TRBV28; CDR3: CASSIRQNQETQYF
V: TRBV7-3; CDR3: CASSNWDTSYNEQFF
V: TRBV7-6; CDR3: CASSSDLSGGPYF
V: TRBV6-6; CDR3: CASEPHQRVRYF
V: TRBV29-1; CDR3: CSVEAAGPNTGELFF
V: TRBV10-3; CDR3: CASSAGTNEKLFF
V: TRBV27; CDR3: CASSLGTGTTEAFF
V: TRBV12-5; CDR3: CASGVGLHTEAFF
V: TRBV4-2; CDR3: CASSQDPRLSNQPQHF
V: TRBV19; CDR3: CASSFLAGGEDTQYF
V: TRBV7-9; CDR3: CASSLTGTPYGYTF
V: TRBV30; CDR3: CAWSVHPLAETQYF
V: TRBV30; CDR3: CAWSGLRLAGGPRETQYF
V: TRBV7-2; CDR3: CASSNGLAGGQETQYF
V: TRBV10-3; CDR3: CAINNSTGGETQYF
V: TRBV7-8; CDR3: CASLARELPYEQYF
V: TRBV27; CDR3: CASSFAPSGLYGYTF
V: TRBV19; CDR3: CASRLRGAEAFF
V: TRBV28; CDR3: CASRELYNEQFF
V: TRBV5-4; CDR3: CASSLGRGDGYTF
V: TRBV28; CDR3: CASVAGNSNQPQHF
V: TRBV7-2; CDR3: CASSVRAVDYGYTF
V: TRBV27; CDR3: CASSLAASGATSNTGELFF
V: TRBV24-1; CDR3: CATSDGGQGAEKLFF
V: TRBV11-2; CDR3: CASSLPTATGTRSPLHF
V: TRBV27; CDR3: CASSYGFRNTGELFF
V: TRBV19; CDR3: CASKNREANYGYTF
V: TRBV3-1/TRBV3-2; CDR3: CASSQDSSGANVLTF
V: TRBV7-9; CDR3: CASSLSGRNEQFF
V: TRBV11-2; CDR3: CASSSLAGAAYEQYF
V: TRBV7-9; CDR3: CASSQEGQNTEAFF
V: TRBV27; CDR3: CASTMGYPKRGYTEAFF
V: TRBV19; CDR3: CASSIPQGGEQYF
V: TRBV18; CDR3: CASSPQPGQHNQPQHF
V: TRBV3-1/TRBV3-2; CDR3: CASSQAGGGGGYTF
V: TRBV10-3; CDR3: CAISEGPGSVYNEQFF
V: TRBV10-1; CDR3: CASSGTQGSEQYF
V: TRBV2; CDR3: CASSPKLGGEKLFF
V: TRBV4-2; CDR3: CASSHPKTGGFYGYTF